The 31 T cell receptor beta chains below were found in one sample sequenced in a study of blood T cells in healthy people across ages. A sample-barcoded 5' primer and a J-beta primer mix were used in a second PCR of about 7 to 12 cycles. From the 5' RACE reads, TCRdb called clonotypes with MiXCR, one entry per CDR3 protein. The sample shows about 1,500,000 distinct CDR3 sequences, 40% to 50% of them seen only once. The sequenced material came from blood. The receptors stem from a woman younger than 35 in good health.

V and J are TRBV19 and TRBJ2-1; D perhaps matches TRBD1 (6 bases). This CDR3 spans 12 amino acids. CDR1 is LNHDA and CDR2 is SQIVND in the germline V gene (reference sequence). CDR3 protein: CATGLSYNEQFF. The CDR3 DNA reads TGTGCAACAGGGTTATCCTACAATGAGCAGTTCTTC.

The chain recombines TRBV29-1 with TRBJ2-6; TRBD1 might be the D (6 bases). V gave up 7 bases and J gave up 0 bases, with 16 bases separating them. Per the germline V gene, CDR1 is SQVTM and CDR2 is ANQGSEA. The CDR3 length is 16 residues. The CDR3 region has the DNA TGCAGCGCCCGGACAGTTACGAGCTCTGGGGCCAACGTCCTGACTTTC. As protein: CSARTVTSSGANVLTF.

This clonotype was found a few times. V and J are TRBV6-2 or TRBV6-3 and TRBJ2-3, with D possibly called TRBD1 or TRBD2 (5 bases each). V lost 4 bases to trimming and J lost 10 bases, with 18 bases between them. The CDR3 extends over 14 amino acids. Germline V CDR1 and CDR2: MNHEY, SVGEGT. In DNA, the CDR3 is TGTGCCAGCAGTTCCGGGACGTCGACCAACCCGCAGTATTTT. It codes for CASSSGTSTNPQYF.

J is TRBJ2-1 and V is TRBV6-1; 10 nucleotides align to TRBD1. The CDR3 spans 15 residues. Germline loops: CDR1 MNHNS, CDR2 SASEGT. Trimming at V came to 5 bases and at J to 7 bases, leaving 8 bases not matched to a gene. The CDR3 DNA reads as TGTGCCAGCAGTCCTCGGACAGGGGGGGAGAATGAGCAGTTCTTC. It specifies CASSPRTGGENEQFF.

J is TRBJ1-1 and V is TRBV10-3; D is unclear. This CDR3 is 13 amino acids long. Germline V gene sequence: CDR1 ENHRY, CDR2 SYGVKD. V was cut by 4 bases and J by 6 bases, with 12 bases left in between. Here the CDR3 reads CAISGAMGAEAFF. The CDR3 DNA is TGTGCCATCAGTGGAGCCATGGGTGCTGAAGCTTTCTTT.

The V call is TRBV7-3, the J call TRBJ2-7, with D uncertain. Trimming stripped 0 bases from V and 3 bases from J, with 12 bases between. The CDR3 is 15 residues long. The V gene's germline CDR1 is SGHTA and CDR2 FQGTGA. This chain's CDR3 is CASSLTQGLYYEQYF. The CDR3 DNA reads as TGTGCCAGCAGCTTAACCCAAGGGTTGTACTACGAGCAGTACTTC.

In this sample, this clonotype turned up a few times. The V gene is TRBV6-6, the J gene TRBJ2-6; D call uncertain. The CDR3 is made up of 15 amino acids. V was trimmed by 0 bases and J by 4 bases, leaving 7 bases between them. Per germline, CDR1 MNHNY and CDR2 SVGAGI (reference sequence). This CDR3 reads CASSYSRVGANVLTF. CDR3 nucleotide sequence: TGTGCCAGCAGTTACTCCCGGGTCGGGGCCAACGTCCTGACTTTC.

The chain is built from TRBV18 and TRBJ2-1; D ambiguous. V lost 6 bases and J 2 bases, leaving 17 bases between the germline ends. This CDR3 region has 16 residues. The germline V gene encodes CDR1 KGHSH and CDR2 LQKENI. CDR3 in amino acids: CASSLLKGSTYNEQFF. In nucleotides, the CDR3 is TGTGCCAGCTCCCTTCTTAAAGGGTCCACCTACAATGAGCAGTTCTTC.

This clonotype has just a few counts. This rearrangement joins TRBV7-2 to TRBJ2-1; TRBD2 matches 8 bases. The length of the CDR3 is 16 residues. V shed 0 bases, J shed 2 bases, and the junction held 3 bases outside the gene matches. CDR1 is SGHTA, CDR2 FQGNSA, per germline. The CDR3, as DNA: TGTGCCAGCAGCTTAGCCGGAGCGGGAGCCTACAATGAGCAGTTCTTC. Protein: CASSLAGAGAYNEQFF.

The DNA of the CDR3 is TGTGCCAGCAGCCCAGGACTAGGTGAAGAGCAGTACTTC. This codes for CASSPGLGEEQYF. The chain links TRBV7-2 to TRBJ2-5, with 7 bases matching TRBD2. This CDR3 region has 13 residues. J lost 11 bases, V lost 5 bases, and 11 bases had no gene match. Per germline, CDR1 SGHTA and CDR2 FQGNSA.

The rearrangement joins TRBV10-3 to TRBJ1-6, with D possibly TRBD1 on 5 matching bases. The germline gives CDR1 ENHRY, CDR2 SYGVKD. This CDR3 has 16 residues. Trimming stripped 0 bases from V and 0 bases from J, with 6 bases between. As DNA, the CDR3 is TGTGCCATCAGTGAGTCCGGGGGCTCCTATAATTCACCCCTCCACTTT. Protein sequence: CAISESGGSYNSPLHF.

CDR3 nucleotide sequence: TGTGCCCACCGTAGGAATACAATTTACGAGCAGTACTTC. Translating it yields CAHRRNTIYEQYF. V gene TRBV6-4 combines with J gene TRBJ2-7; D remains unclear. Trimming stripped 11 bases from V and 4 bases from J, with 18 bases between. This CDR3 has 13 amino acids. Germline lookup yields CDR1 MRHNA and CDR2 SNTAGT.

The chain carries TRBV6-5 and TRBJ1-5; D remains ambiguous. Looked up from germline, CDR1 is MNHEY and CDR2 is SVGAGI. The V gene lost 0 bases and the J gene lost 7 bases, with 13 bases spanning the gap. There are 15 residues in the CDR3. Written as DNA, the CDR3 is TGTGCCAGCAGTTACTCGTGGGAGAGCGGGCAGCCCCAGCATTTT. This sequence encodes CASSYSWESGQPQHF.

This clonotype was detected only a few times. This chain joins TRBV6-2 or TRBV6-3 and TRBJ2-4; 10 bases line up with TRBD1. Trimming removed 6 bases from V and 0 bases from J; junction bases left unmatched: 14. This CDR3 spans 19 amino acids. Germline V gene data show CDR1 as MNHEY and CDR2 as SVGEGT. CDR3 residues: CASSPPPGQGRIAKNIQYF. CDR3 DNA sequence: TGTGCCAGCAGCCCCCCCCCGGGACAGGGGCGAATAGCCAAAAACATTCAGTACTTC.

The genes are TRBV15 and TRBJ2-3; D uncertain. The germline gives CDR1 LNHNV, CDR2 YYDKDF (reference sequence). The length of the CDR3 is 15 residues. V was trimmed by 7 bases and J by 2 bases, leaving 16 bases between them. Written as DNA, the CDR3 is TGTGCCACCAAAGGCAAGACCGCCTACACAGATACGCAGTATTTT. The encoded protein is CATKGKTAYTDTQYF.

This rearrangement joins TRBV7-9 to TRBJ1-4; the D is unclear. The germline V gene has CDR1 SEHNR and CDR2 FQNEAQ (reference sequence). Trimming left V 9 bases short and J 8 bases short, with 7 bases between. CDR3 length: 10 residues. CDR3 region: CASRVEKLFF. DNA for the CDR3: TGTGCCAGTCGGGTCGAAAAACTGTTTTTT.

This clonotype was observed a few times. The CDR3 loop is CASSPPSGWYPYEQYF. CDR3 nucleotide sequence: TGTGCCAGCTCACCACCGTCAGGGTGGTATCCCTACGAGCAGTACTTC. The chain couples TRBV18 to TRBJ2-7; tentatively, D is TRBD1 (5 bases). The ends were cut back, 0 bases at V and 2 bases at J, with 14 bases in the middle. Germline assignment: CDR1 KGHSH and CDR2 LQKENI. The CDR3 has 16 residues. Supplemented by reference TRBV18 and TRBJ2-7, the full variable domain reads NAGVMQNPRHLVRRRGQEARLRCSPMKGHSHVYWYRQLPEEGLKFMVYLQKENIIDESGMPKERFSAEFPKEGPSILRIQQVVRGDSAAYFCASSPPSGWYPYEQYFGPGTRLTVT.

This clonotype was counted between two and nine times. The chain uses TRBV28 and TRBJ2-7; D is ambiguous. The CDR3 has 13 amino acids. Germline loops: CDR1 MDHEN, CDR2 SYDVKM. Trimming took off 3 bases at V and 3 bases at J, with 9 bases between the two ends. The CDR3 nucleotides read TGTGCCAGCAGTTTTGAAGGGTTCTACGAGCAGTACTTC. Protein product: CASSFEGFYEQYF.

J is TRBJ1-2 and V is TRBV7-9; unclear D gene. CDR3 length equals 15 residues. In germline, CDR1 is SEHNR, CDR2 FQNEAQ (reference sequence). V was trimmed by 2 bases and J by 0 bases, leaving 10 bases between them. CDR3 region: CASSLSAGPNYGYTF. DNA of the CDR3: TGTGCCAGCAGCTTATCAGCAGGACCTAACTATGGCTACACCTTC.

The J gene is TRBJ2-7, the V gene TRBV29-1; D is unclear. Trimming pared 8 bases from V and 7 bases from J, leaving 18 bases between. Germline lookup yields CDR1 SQVTM and CDR2 ANQGSEA. This CDR3 has 12 amino acids. CDR3: CSTADVGNEQYF. The CDR3 coding sequence is TGCAGCACAGCCGATGTCGGCAATGAGCAGTACTTC.

This clonotype was counted between two and nine times. The CDR3 nucleotides are TGCAGTGCTAGAGCCCCGGGAGGTACCCCCTACGAGCAGTACTTC. Its translation: CSARAPGGTPYEQYF. This chain connects TRBV20-1 to TRBJ2-7, with 7 bases lining up with TRBD2. The germline V gene encodes CDR1 DFQATT and CDR2 SNEGSKA (reference sequence). The J segment lost 2 bases and the V segment lost 1 base, leaving 8 bases of the junction unmatched. This CDR3 spans 15 amino acids.

Ten or more counts support this clonotype. A junction boundary mismatches the germline segment, possibly from a read error. This sequence joins TRBV7-9 and TRBJ1-1, with a possible D match to TRBD1 (5 bases). Germline CDR1 reads SEHNR; CDR2 reads FQNEAQ (reference sequence). The length of the CDR3 is 14 residues. This CDR3 reads CASSPGRLNTEAFF. DNA for the CDR3: TGCGCCAGCAGCCCGGGACGATTAAACACTGAAGCTTTCTTT.

This rearrangement joins TRBV5-1 to TRBJ1-1; no definite D call. V dropped 6 bases and J dropped 5 bases, with 23 bases sitting between them. CDR1 SGHRS and CDR2 YFSETQ come from the germline V gene. This CDR3 comprises 16 residues. CDR3 sequence: CASTTNQRTRGTEAFF. The CDR3 region has the DNA TGCGCCAGCACCACTAATCAAAGGACCCGTGGGACTGAAGCTTTCTTT.

DNA for the CDR3: TGCAGTGCTGTAGCGGGAGGGGAGGAGACCCAGTACTTC. It encodes CSAVAGGEETQYF. This rearrangement joins TRBV20-1 to TRBJ2-5, with TRBD2 identical over 11 bases. Germline V gene lookup returns CDR1 DFQATT and CDR2 SNEGSKA (reference sequence). This CDR3 comprises 13 residues. With V trimmed by 5 bases and J by 5 bases, 4 bases remained unmatched.

The rearrangement joins TRBV14 to TRBJ2-3; 7 bases align to TRBD2. Germline loops: CDR1 SGHDN, CDR2 FVKESK. The CDR3 spans 16 residues. Trimming at V came to 0 bases and at J to 2 bases, leaving 5 bases not matched to a gene. Written as DNA, the CDR3 is TGTGCCAGCAGCCAAGATTTCGGGGGGTACACAGATACGCAGTATTTT. This encodes CASSQDFGGYTDTQYF.

V gene TRBV7-2 combines with J gene TRBJ2-5, with 7 bases fitting TRBD2. Germline loops: CDR1 SGHTA, CDR2 FQGNSA. After removal of 1 base from V and 6 bases from J, the junction contained 8 bases not matched to a gene. This CDR3 comprises 15 residues. CDR3: CASSLGGGLGQTQYF. CDR3 nucleotide sequence: TGTGCCAGCAGCTTAGGGGGAGGGCTTGGCCAGACCCAGTACTTC.

The chain links TRBV28 to TRBJ2-7; 8 bases fit TRBD1. The CDR3 is 14 residues long. V gave up 6 bases and J gave up 1 base; unmatched junction bases: 5. Germline-derived CDR1 and CDR2 are MDHEN and SYDVKM. The CDR3 region is CASRFQGASYEQYF. The CDR3 DNA reads as TGTGCCAGCAGGTTTCAGGGGGCTTCCTACGAGCAGTACTTC.

The rearrangement links TRBV2 to TRBJ1-1; TRBD1 might be the D (6 bases). Per the germline V gene, CDR1 is SNHLY and CDR2 is FYNNEI. The CDR3 runs to 11 residues. V dropped 8 bases and J dropped 6 bases, with 10 bases sitting between them. Here the CDR3 DNA reads TGTGCCAGCCAACAGGGCTCTGAAGCTTTCTTT. Its protein product is CASQQGSEAFF.

The chain links TRBV5-5 to TRBJ1-2; D is perhaps TRBD1 (6 bases). With 0 bases removed from V and 6 bases from J, the gap between germline ends came to 15 bases. The germline gives CDR1 SGHKS, CDR2 YYEKEE (reference sequence). This CDR3 has 15 amino acids. The CDR3 protein is CASSLGRGAFDGYTF. DNA for the CDR3: TGTGCCAGCAGCTTGGGGAGGGGGGCGTTTGATGGCTACACCTTC.

The chain combines TRBV15 with TRBJ2-7, with D uncertain. The CDR3 consists of 14 residues. The germline V and J ends were trimmed by 6 bases and 7 bases, with 19 bases remaining between them. Germline CDR1 is LNHNV and CDR2 is YYDKDF (reference sequence). The CDR3 bases are TGTGCCACCAGGGCCCCGATCTCCTACAATGAGCAGTACTTC. Its translation: CATRAPISYNEQYF.

The chain links TRBV21-1 to TRBJ2-4; the D call in the table, TRBD2, was not verified against the DNA. TRBV21-1 is a pseudogene. There are 14 residues in the CDR3. CDR3: CASSGGVGGNIQYF. The CDR3 region has the DNA TGTGCCAGCTCCGGGGGGGTAGGAGGAAACATTCAGTACTTC.